Listed here are 22 T cell receptor beta chains from one sample, sequenced in a study of Graves' ophthalmopathy and Graves' hyperthyroidism. RNA transcripts were the source from which TCR beta CDR3 regions were amplified. Second-round multiplex PCR followed a first-round RT-PCR using HTBI primers. MiXCR was run by TCRdb on the multiplex PCR reads, yielding one entry per CDR3 protein. The sample contains a few hundred thousand distinct CDR3 sequences, 20% to 25% of which appear only once. Material: peripheral blood. These receptors all stem from a woman aged 45-59 years with Graves' ophthalmopathy.

The count of this clonotype is one. This rearrangement joins TRBV6-2 or TRBV6-3 to TRBJ1-5; D not resolved. The germline V gene encodes CDR1 MNHEY and CDR2 SVGEGT. V was clipped by 6 bases and J by 0 bases, with 18 bases between them. The length of the CDR3 is 17 residues. CDR3 sequence: CASRPTSKLDSNQPQHF. The CDR3 DNA follows: TGTGCCAGCAGACCCACGAGTAAACTCGATAGCAATCAGCCCCAGCATTTT.

This clonotype occurred many times. The chain employs TRBV19 and TRBJ2-5; no clear D gene. The CDR3 has 12 residues. Trimming removed 1 base at V and 5 bases at J, with 5 bases between. The V gene's germline CDR1 is LNHDA and CDR2 SQIVND (reference sequence). The CDR3, as DNA: TGTGCCAGTAGTATAGGCGGCGAGACCCAGTACTTC. Translation gives CASSIGGETQYF.

This clonotype has at least ten counts. The chain employs TRBV6-1 and TRBJ1-1, with 7 nucleotides matching TRBD1. The CDR3 runs 14 residues. V gave up 3 bases and J gave up 11 bases; unmatched junction bases: 12. Germline V gene lookup returns CDR1 MNHNS and CDR2 SASEGT. CDR3: CASSERYRDSPAFF. The DNA of the CDR3 is TGTGCCAGCAGTGAGAGGTATCGGGACAGTCCCGCTTTCTTT.

This clonotype was counted ten times or more. The genes are TRBV19 and TRBJ1-2; 8 nucleotides agree with TRBD1. The J segment lost 4 bases and the V segment lost 3 bases, leaving 10 bases of the junction unmatched. Looked up from germline, CDR1 is LNHDA and CDR2 is SQIVND (reference sequence). This CDR3 is built from 16 residues. CDR3 sequence (DNA): TGTGCCAGTAGTATCCCAGGACAGGGTAATTTCTATGGCTACACCTTC. Translated, it gives CASSIPGQGNFYGYTF.

The sample holds many counts of this clonotype. V usage is TRBV4-2 and J usage is TRBJ2-5; the match to TRBD2 covers 8 bases. CDR1 LGHNA and CDR2 YNFKEQ come from the germline V gene. Trimming cost V 2 bases and J 4 bases; bases outside gene matches: 6. This CDR3 comprises 15 residues. Here the CDR3 DNA reads TGTGCCAGCAGCCAATCAGAGCGGGAGCGAGAGACCCAGTACTTC. Its protein product is CASSQSERERETQYF.

This chain uses TRBV11-1 with TRBJ2-5, with 11 bases that match TRBD1. The end of the DNA fits TRBJ2-4 better, so the J call may be wrong. The CDR3 covers 17 residues. The V gene's germline CDR1 is SGHAT and CDR2 FQDESV (reference sequence). The CDR3 protein is CASSSGTGGVPQGIQYF. The CDR3 DNA follows: TGTGCCAGCAGCTCCGGGACAGGGGGTGTCCCCCAGGGCATTCAGTACTTC.

This clonotype showed up many times. The J gene is TRBJ2-7, the V gene TRBV28, with D possibly being TRBD2 (5 bases). The CDR3 runs 12 residues. The V gene lost 1 base and the J gene lost 6 bases, with 7 bases spanning the gap. CDR1 is MDHEN, CDR2 SYDVKM, per germline. CDR3 protein: CASSLYRGEQYF. DNA of the CDR3: TGTGCCAGCAGTTTATATCGGGGCGAGCAGTACTTC.

This clonotype was picked up many times. The gene calls are TRBV20-1 and TRBJ2-7; 11 positions match TRBD2. There are 14 residues in the CDR3. The trim removed 0 bases at V and 5 bases at J, leaving 3 bases unmatched. Germline assignment: CDR1 DFQATT and CDR2 SNEGSKA (reference sequence). As DNA, the CDR3 is TGCAGTGCTAGAGATGTACTAGCGGGAGACGAGCAGTACTTC. Its protein product is CSARDVLAGDEQYF.

This chain uses TRBV4-2 with TRBJ1-1, with 8 bases lining up with TRBD1. The junction had 16 bases not matched to a gene; V was cut back by 4 bases and J by 3 bases. This CDR3 region has 18 residues. Germline V gene data show CDR1 as LGHNA and CDR2 as YNFKEQ. CDR3 sequence (DNA): TGTGCCAGCAGCCCCTCCTCGACAGGGGAGTTAAGGGACACTGAAGCTTTCTTT. Its translation: CASSPSSTGELRDTEAFF.

The chain has TRBV28 and TRBJ2-5; D is unclear. The CDR3 consists of 15 residues. In germline, CDR1 is MDHEN, CDR2 SYDVKM. Trimming cost V 6 bases and J 2 bases, with 16 bases left between them. CDR3 sequence (DNA): TGTGCCAGCAGCCTCCGCGAGACGGAGCAAGAGACCCAGTACTTC. Translation: CASSLRETEQETQYF.

The rearrangement joins TRBV28 to TRBJ2-5; TRBD2 aligns across 11 bases. Germline CDR1 reads MDHEN; CDR2 reads SYDVKM. V trimming: 3 bases; J trimming: 3 bases; junction bases outside the gene matches: 6. CDR3 length equals 16 residues. CDR3 bases: TGTGCCAGCAGTTTGGGGGTAGCGGGAGGGAAAGAGACCCAGTACTTC. Its translation: CASSLGVAGGKETQYF.

This clonotype was detected ten times or more. The chain employs TRBV5-1 and TRBJ2-2; D uncertain. The ends were cut back, 4 bases at V and 0 bases at J, with 7 bases in the middle. The CDR3 covers 14 residues. Germline V gives CDR1 SGHRS, CDR2 YFSETQ. In DNA form, the CDR3 reads TGCGCCAGCAGCGGTTGGACGAACACCGGGGAGCTGTTTTTT. Translation: CASSGWTNTGELFF.

This clonotype occurred many times. The chain recombines TRBV12-3 or TRBV12-4 with TRBJ2-2; D is unclear. V was shortened by 4 bases and J by 5 bases, with 8 bases between the two germline ends. The CDR3 is 13 amino acids. The CDR3 DNA reads TGTGCCAGCAGTTACAGCGAAACCGGGGAGCTGTTTTTT. Its translation: CASSYSETGELFF.

This clonotype was observed at least ten times. The gene calls are TRBV6-5 and TRBJ2-7, with D possibly being TRBD1 (6 bases). The CDR3 length is 14 residues. The germline V gene encodes CDR1 MNHEY and CDR2 SVGAGI. V lost 2 bases and J lost 3, with 11 bases in between. The DNA for the CDR3 is TGTGCCAGCAGTTACGAAGGGGGTATCTACGAGCAGTACTTC. This encodes CASSYEGGIYEQYF.

This clonotype was recorded many times. This chain uses TRBV11-2 with TRBJ2-2; 9 positions match TRBD2. CDR1 is SGHAT, CDR2 FQNNGV, per germline. V shed 5 bases and J 0 bases; nucleotides not matched to a gene: 10. This CDR3 has 18 amino acids. CDR3 sequence reads: CASSPIDGGRANTGELFF. CDR3 nucleotides: TGTGCCAGCAGCCCGATAGACGGCGGGAGGGCGAACACCGGGGAGCTGTTTTTT.

Many counts were recorded for this clonotype. The gene calls are TRBV12-3 or TRBV12-4 and TRBJ2-5; 14 positions agree with TRBD2. Trimming took 7 bases from V and 5 from J; bases not matched to a gene: 6. The CDR3 spans 15 residues. CDR3 sequence reads: CASMTSGRAVETQYF. Here the CDR3 DNA reads TGTGCCAGCATGACTAGCGGGAGGGCCGTGGAGACCCAGTACTTC.

The chain uses TRBV6-2 or TRBV6-3 and TRBJ1-2, with D unclear. The length of the CDR3 is 14 residues. Per the germline V gene, CDR1 is MNHEY and CDR2 is SVGEGT. V dropped 0 bases and J dropped 4 bases, with 9 bases sitting between them. The DNA for the CDR3 is TGTGCCAGCAGTTACTCACGCAACCTCTATGGCTACACCTTC. Amino acid sequence: CASSYSRNLYGYTF.

This chain joins TRBV2 and TRBJ1-2; 9 nucleotides match TRBD1. J was trimmed by 4 bases and V by 10 bases; bases with no gene match: 4. This CDR3 is 12 amino acids long. Germline V gives CDR1 SNHLY, CDR2 FYNNEI. CDR3: CAIPTGGYGYTF. The CDR3 coding sequence is TGTGCCATTCCGACAGGGGGCTATGGCTACACCTTC.

The chain employs TRBV3-1 and TRBJ2-7; tentatively, D is TRBD2 (5 bases). The CDR3 has 15 residues. Per the germline V gene, CDR1 is LGHDT and CDR2 is YNNKEL (reference sequence). The V and J ends lost 4 bases and 2 bases respectively, with 15 bases between them. This CDR3 is CASSPSGLTPYEQYF. In nucleotides, the CDR3 is TGTGCCAGCAGCCCTTCCGGACTGACTCCCTACGAGCAGTACTTC.

This clonotype occurred many times. This chain joins TRBV28 and TRBJ1-2; D might be TRBD1 (6 bases). CDR3 length: 13 amino acids. Germline V CDR1 and CDR2: MDHEN, SYDVKM. V was cut by 2 bases and J by 8 bases, with 12 bases left in between. The CDR3 region has the DNA TGTGCCAGCAGTTTAACCCTAGGGGGGGGCTACACCTTC. Its protein is CASSLTLGGGYTF.

As concerns this clonotype: The junction shows a germline mismatch at one end, possibly a read error. This chain connects TRBV28 to TRBJ1-5; D possibly corresponds to TRBD1 (5 bases). Looked up from germline, CDR1 is MDHEN and CDR2 is SYDVKM. CDR3 length: 16 amino acids. CDR3 nucleotides: TGTGCCAGCAGTTTGGGAGGGGTAGGAAGCAATCAGCCCCAGCGTTTT. Its protein is CASSLGGVGSNQPQRF.

This clonotype came up many times. J is TRBJ1-5 and V is TRBV2, with TRBD1 matching 7 bases. This CDR3 is built from 15 residues. From germline, CDR1 is SNHLY and CDR2 FYNNEI. With V trimmed by 5 bases and J by 4 bases, 8 bases remained unmatched. As DNA, the CDR3 is TGTGCCAGCAGTTCATCAGGGGGTCTTAATCAGCCCCAGCATTTT. This translates into CASSSSGGLNQPQHF.